The clone carrying this TCR beta chain was seen repeatedly, ten times or more. Its cognate antigen is unknown. TCR beta libraries were built with iRepertoire HTBI primers and Arm-PCR of CDR3 regions. TCRdb processed the multiplex PCR reads anew with MiXCR; each CDR3 protein has one entry. The sample contains fewer than 350,000 distinct CDR3 sequences, over 15% of which appear only once. This entry comes from a study of regulatory T cells in long-lasting Graves disease. Whole-study findings and limits: Possibly, accuracy suffered from the small sample size. Persistent disease preferred TRBV28, TRBJ1-2 and TRBJ2-5.

The time point is: newly diagnosed GD, antithyroid drugs for less than 3 months. After RNA was extracted from PBMCs, the TCR library was made from it. Clinicians diagnosed Graves' disease using American Thyroid Association guidelines. Trimming removed 0 bases at V and 6 bases at J, with 12 bases between. The CDR3 loop spans 15 amino acids. CDR1 is SGHNT, CDR2 YENEEA, per germline. This receptor was taken from a female donor with Graves disease. This material consisted of peripheral blood mononuclear cells (PBMCs), taken at new diagnosis, from a patient treated with antithyroid drugs. The chain joins TRBV11-3 to TRBJ2-1, with D perhaps matching TRBD1 or TRBD2 (5 bases each). The CDR3 is CASSLDWGSPNEQFF. DNA of the CDR3: TGTGCCAGCAGCTTAGATTGGGGGTCTCCCAATGAGCAGTTCTTC. The variable domain in full, completed from reference TRBV11-3 and TRBJ2-1, reads EAGVVQSPRYKIIEKKQPVAFWCNPISGHNTLYWYLQNLGQGPELLIRYENEEAVDDSQLPKDRFSAERLKGVDSTLKIQPAELGDSAVYLCASSLDWGSPNEQFFGPGTRLTVL.